Following are 8 T cell receptor beta chains from one sample sequenced in a study of cytomegalovirus exposure and HLA in healthy donors. With 60 Vbeta and 13 Jbeta primers, the PCR was carried out. TCRdb's table, derived via immunoSEQ multiplex PCR, lists solely in-frame clones and lacks some. The listing records around 60,000 clones. Material: PBMCs. These receptors came from a woman in her late teens or twenties in good health and CMV-seronegative.

This chain joins TRBV7-2 and TRBJ2-1; TRBD2 aligns across 7 bases. V was clipped by 3 bases and J by 9 bases; unmatched bases: 8. The CDR3 length is 14 residues. CDR1 and CDR2 (germline): SGHTA, FQGNSA. CDR3 in DNA: TGTGCCAGCAGCTTGAGCGGGACCCCGAGTGAGCAGTTCTTC. Its protein is CASSLSGTPSEQFF.

This sequence joins TRBV6-5 and TRBJ1-5; 9 bases are shared with TRBD1. This CDR3 has 16 residues. Trimming took 4 bases from V and 5 from J; bases not matched to a gene: 9. Germline V gene data show CDR1 as MNHEY and CDR2 as SVGAGI. CDR3 bases: TGTGCCAGCAGTTCCCTCGGGACAGGGTCGGATCAGCCCCAGCATTTT. It codes for CASSSLGTGSDQPQHF.

The chain combines TRBV9 with TRBJ1-2, with D unclear. V was clipped by 4 bases and J by 7 bases, with 17 bases between them. Germline V CDR1 and CDR2: SGDLS, YYNGEE. The CDR3 is made up of 14 amino acids. CDR3 loop: CASSHAEGRSGYTF. Written as DNA, the CDR3 is TGTGCCAGCAGCCATGCCGAGGGCAGGAGTGGCTACACCTTC.

This chain links TRBV6-5 with TRBJ1-3, with D perhaps TRBD1 (5 bases). This CDR3 is built from 16 residues. The V gene's germline CDR1 is MNHEY and CDR2 SVGAGI. Trimming removed 4 bases at V and 4 bases at J, with 17 bases between. The CDR3 spells CASSSSRGVNGNTIYF. As DNA, the CDR3 is TGTGCCAGCAGTTCCTCCCGGGGGGTGAACGGAAACACCATATATTTT.

The chain carries TRBV15 and TRBJ1-1, with 7 bases identical to TRBD1. V was pared by 5 bases and J by 4 bases, with 13 bases of the junction left unmatched. Germline-derived CDR1 and CDR2 are LNHNV and YYDKDF (reference sequence). There are 16 residues in the CDR3. The CDR3 DNA follows: TGTGCCACCAGCGGGAAGGGTAGGGGGCTCGGCACTGAAGCTTTCTTT. Its protein product is CATSGKGRGLGTEAFF. Together with reference TRBV15 and TRBJ1-1, the CDR3 gives the full variable domain: DAMVIQNPRYQVTQFGKPVTLSCSQTLNHNVMYWYQQKSSQAPKLLFHYYDKDFNNEADTPDNFQSRRPNTSFCFLDIRSPGLGDTAMYLCATSGKGRGLGTEAFFGQGTRLTVV.

V gene TRBV6-4 combines with J gene TRBJ1-2; no reliable D call. CDR1 and CDR2 from the germline V gene are MRHNA and SNTAGT. V dropped 3 bases and J dropped 4 bases, with 12 bases sitting between them. The CDR3 runs to 14 residues. The CDR3 sequence: CASSEAAGSYGYTF. In DNA, the CDR3 is TGTGCCAGCAGTGAGGCGGCCGGTAGCTATGGCTACACCTTC.

CDR3 bases: TGTGCCAGCAGTGATGCTAGAGAGGCAGGGGAGACCCAGTACTTC. Amino acids: CASSDAREAGETQYF. The chain recombines TRBV25-1 with TRBJ2-5, with D possibly TRBD1 on 5 matching bases. Germline-derived CDR1 and CDR2 are MGHDK and SYGVNS. The V end lost 3 bases, the J end lost 5 bases, and 16 bases lay between the germline ends. The CDR3 has 15 amino acids.

This chain joins TRBV7-3 and TRBJ2-7; 8 bases align to TRBD1. J was trimmed by 6 bases and V by 5 bases; bases with no gene match: 12. This CDR3 is 15 amino acids long. Per the germline V gene, CDR1 is SGHTA and CDR2 is FQGTGA. CDR3 sequence (DNA): TGTGCCAGCAGCCACCCCCAGGGGGCTTCGGGCGAGCAGTACTTC. Translation: CASSHPQGASGEQYF.